The 30 T cell receptor beta chains below all came from one sample that was sequenced in a study of blood T cell repertoires in COVID-19. Clones were sequenced by immunoSEQ multiplex PCR, and TCRdb holds only the in-frame ones, with some missing. The table has 110,000 to 150,000 clones, 90% seen once. Sequences were obtained from peripheral blood. These receptor sequences come from a woman older than 75 with acute or convalescent COVID-19.

The chain recombines TRBV5-1 with TRBJ2-3, with TRBD2 matching 11 bases. This CDR3 region has 17 residues. Germline V CDR1 and CDR2: SGHRS, YFSETQ. V lost 4 bases, J lost 0 bases, and 7 bases stayed unmatched. CDR3 nucleotides: TGCGCCAGCAGCCGCCTGACTAGCGGGGAAAGCACAGATACGCAGTATTTT. Translating it yields CASSRLTSGESTDTQYF. The complete variable domain, with remaining parts taken from reference TRBV5-1 and TRBJ2-3, reads KAGVTQTPRYLIKTRGQQVTLSCSPISGHRSVSWYQQTPGQGLQFLFEYFSETQRNKGNFPGRFSGRQFSNSRSEMNVSTLELGDSALYLCASSRLTSGESTDTQYFGPGTRLTVL.

The chain recombines TRBV6-5 with TRBJ1-2, with 9 bases lining up with TRBD1. Germline trimming cut 6 bases from V and 4 bases from J; bases unmatched to any gene: 9. The CDR3 covers 15 residues. The germline V gene has CDR1 MNHEY and CDR2 SVGAGI. This chain's CDR3 is CASRLTGGPSYGYTF. Written as DNA, the CDR3 is TGTGCCAGCAGGCTAACAGGGGGCCCTAGCTATGGCTACACCTTC.

The chain is built from TRBV4-2 and TRBJ1-1, with 8 bases lining up with TRBD1. The CDR3 contains 17 residues. Germline V gene lookup returns CDR1 LGHNA and CDR2 YNFKEQ. The J segment lost 6 bases and the V segment lost 3 bases, leaving 15 bases of the junction unmatched. CDR3 sequence (DNA): TGTGCCAGCAGCCAGGGATACCTGACAGGGGATAAGGCTGAAGCTTTCTTT. Protein: CASSQGYLTGDKAEAFF.

The chain joins TRBV9 to TRBJ1-6; 7 nucleotides align to TRBD1. There are 15 residues in the CDR3. Germline trimming cut 4 bases from V and 6 bases from J; bases unmatched to any gene: 7. In germline, CDR1 is SGDLS, CDR2 YYNGEE. CDR3 protein: CASSPQGQSNSPLHF. The CDR3 DNA is TGTGCCAGCAGCCCACAGGGACAGTCTAATTCACCCCTCCACTTT.

This sequence joins TRBV6-5 and TRBJ2-4, with unresolved D. The CDR3 has 15 amino acids. The germline V gene has CDR1 MNHEY and CDR2 SVGAGI. V dropped 5 bases and J dropped 6 bases, with 17 bases sitting between them. In nucleotides, the CDR3 is TGTGCCAGCAGTACGTCCCAGGCCATGAGAAACATTCAGTACTTC. This translates into CASSTSQAMRNIQYF.

This clone was seen more than once but under ten times. This chain uses TRBV3-1 (or the pseudogene TRBV3-2) with TRBJ2-4, with 9 bases that match TRBD2. This CDR3 is 20 amino acids long. The J segment lost 0 bases and the V segment lost 0 bases, leaving 12 bases of the junction unmatched. Germline V gives CDR1 LGHDT, CDR2 YNNKEL (reference sequence). CDR3 region: CASSQEPRGGLKGAKNIQYF. The CDR3 DNA sequence: TGTGCCAGCAGCCAAGAACCGCGGGGGGGCCTCAAGGGAGCCAAAAACATTCAGTACTTC.

This clone has only a few counts. Written as DNA, the CDR3 is TGCGCCAGCAGCTTGGGGGTAGCGGGACCCCTCTCCTACGAGCAGTACTTC. Translated: CASSLGVAGPLSYEQYF. V and J are TRBV5-1 and TRBJ2-7; 8 nucleotides line up with TRBD2. The J segment lost 0 bases and the V segment lost 0 bases, leaving 8 bases of the junction unmatched. Germline lookup yields CDR1 SGHRS and CDR2 YFSETQ. This CDR3 is built from 17 residues.

V is TRBV3-1 (or the pseudogene TRBV3-2) and J is TRBJ1-1, with D tentatively TRBD1 (6 bases). The CDR3 totals 14 residues. V was pared by 6 bases and J by 1 base, with 12 bases between. CDR1 and CDR2 (germline): LGHDT, YNNKEL (reference sequence). The CDR3: CASSPWTENTEAFF. CDR3 DNA sequence: TGTGCCAGCAGTCCCTGGACAGAGAACACTGAAGCTTTCTTT.

The rearrangement uses TRBV30 and TRBJ1-5; D perhaps matches TRBD1 (5 bases). CDR1 GTSNPN and CDR2 SVGIG come from the germline V gene (reference sequence). The V and J ends lost 8 bases and 0 bases respectively, with 11 bases between them. This CDR3 comprises 13 residues. The CDR3 bases are TGTGCCCTTCAGGGATCTAGCAATCAGCCCCAGCATTTT. The encoded protein is CALQGSSNQPQHF.

The rearrangement joins TRBV7-9 to TRBJ1-3; 7 positions match TRBD1. CDR3 size: 15 residues. The ends lost 4 bases at V and 0 bases at J; junction bases unmatched: 3. CDR1 SEHNR and CDR2 FQNEAQ come from the germline V gene (reference sequence). The CDR3 nucleotides read TGTGCCAGCAGCTCTCGGACAGGCTCTGGAAACACCATATATTTT. It is translated as CASSSRTGSGNTIYF.

This sequence joins TRBV6-5 and TRBJ2-5, with D possibly matching TRBD1 (6 bases). CDR1 and CDR2 (germline): MNHEY, SVGAGI. V was pared by 8 bases and J by 1 base, with 17 bases between. CDR3 size: 15 residues. The CDR3 reads CASRMVDRAQETQYF. The CDR3 bases are TGTGCCAGCCGTATGGTGGACAGAGCCCAAGAGACCCAGTACTTC.

The J gene is TRBJ2-7, the V gene TRBV6-5; the D gene is possibly TRBD1 (6 bases). Deletions cut 7 bases from V and 1 base from J, with 14 bases between. The CDR3 has 14 amino acids. CDR1 and CDR2 from the germline V gene are MNHEY and SVGAGI. The CDR3 DNA reads as TGTGCCAGCAATGCCCCAGACAGGTCCTACGAGCAGTACTTC. It specifies CASNAPDRSYEQYF.

J is TRBJ1-5 and V is TRBV4-2; D perhaps matches TRBD1 (5 bases). V lost 0 bases, J lost 3 bases, and 9 bases lay in between. This CDR3 has 15 amino acids. Germline loops: CDR1 LGHNA, CDR2 YNFKEQ. CDR3 coding DNA: TGTGCCAGCAGCCAAGAAGGGGTCCTCAATCAGCCCCAGCATTTT. It translates to CASSQEGVLNQPQHF.

This chain connects TRBV19 to TRBJ2-1; 15 bases are a match to TRBD2. Trimming cost V 5 bases and J 8 bases; bases outside gene matches: 7. The CDR3 runs 16 residues. Germline CDR1 reads LNHDA; CDR2 reads SQIVND (reference sequence). The CDR3 spells CASSPFGLAGGYEQFF. For the CDR3, the DNA is TGTGCCAGTAGTCCCTTCGGACTAGCGGGGGGGTATGAGCAGTTCTTC.

The chain joins TRBV2 to TRBJ1-4; no definite D call. V lost 7 bases, J lost 7 bases, and 13 bases lay in between. The CDR3 sequence is 13 residues long. Germline V gene data show CDR1 as SNHLY and CDR2 as FYNNEI. Here the CDR3 DNA reads TGTGCCAGCAAAGTTAGTCTATTTGAAAAACTGTTTTTT. Translation gives CASKVSLFEKLFF.

The chain recombines TRBV3-1 (or the pseudogene TRBV3-2) with TRBJ2-1; TRBD2 agrees at 15 bases. Germline CDR1 and CDR2: LGHDT and YNNKEL (reference sequence). The V segment lost 2 bases and the J segment 7 bases; nucleotides outside the gene matches: 3. This CDR3 region has 16 residues. This chain's CDR3 is CASSQLGLAGGNEQFF. The CDR3 region has the DNA TGTGCCAGCAGCCAACTGGGACTAGCGGGGGGAAATGAGCAGTTCTTC.

This clone was picked up many times. The chain employs TRBV23-1 and TRBJ2-7; D remains ambiguous. TRBV23-1 is filed as an ORF, its function uncertain. V gave up 2 bases and J gave up 10 bases, with 9 bases separating them. The CDR3 covers 11 residues. This chain's CDR3 is CASSQLSVQYF. CDR3 in DNA: TGCGCCAGCAGTCAACTCTCAGTACAGTACTTC.

Details on this clone: Other DNA sequences in the same sample also yield this CDR3. The chain combines TRBV20-1 with TRBJ1-2, with D perhaps TRBD1 (5 bases). Trimming removed 6 bases at V and 5 bases at J, with 10 bases between. This CDR3 has 11 amino acids. The germline CDR1 and CDR2 sequences are DFQATT and SNEGSKA (reference sequence). CDR3 loop: CSASTGYGYTF. Here the CDR3 DNA reads TGCAGTGCAAGTACAGGATATGGCTACACCTTC.

The V and J genes are TRBV7-9 and TRBJ1-1; TRBD1 matches 9 bases. Germline V gene data show CDR1 as SEHNR and CDR2 as FQNEAQ (reference sequence). V was pared by 5 bases and J by 5 bases, with 6 bases of the junction left unmatched. This CDR3 has 14 residues. CDR3 DNA sequence: TGTGCCAGCAGCCGACAGGGGGGAGAGACTGAAGCTTTCTTT. This codes for CASSRQGGETEAFF.

The rearrangement joins TRBV6-5 to TRBJ2-7; 10 bases fit TRBD1. The CDR3 covers 15 residues. Trimming removed 6 bases from V and 6 bases from J; junction bases left unmatched: 11. Germline V gene data show CDR1 as MNHEY and CDR2 as SVGAGI. This CDR3 reads CASRASGTGVSEQYF. The CDR3 DNA reads as TGTGCCAGCAGAGCTTCCGGGACAGGGGTTTCCGAGCAGTACTTC.

J is TRBJ1-1 and V is TRBV21-1; the DNA was not used to check the table's D call, TRBD1. TRBV21-1 is a pseudogene. The length of the CDR3 is 19 residues. CDR3 residues: CASSKLPQGPRNEDTEAFF. The CDR3 DNA follows: TGTGCCAGCAGCAAACTTCCCCAGGGGCCTAGAAATGAGGACACTGAAGCTTTCTTT.

The chain uses TRBV4-3 and TRBJ1-1; 10 bases match TRBD1. Germline V gives CDR1 LGHNA, CDR2 YSLEER. The CDR3 loop spans 14 amino acids. With V trimmed by 4 bases and J by 8 bases, 7 bases remained unmatched. The CDR3 sequence is CASSLRQGAREAFF. CDR3 DNA sequence: TGCGCCAGCAGCCTCCGACAGGGGGCTAGGGAAGCTTTCTTT.

The chain links TRBV7-2 to TRBJ2-1, with TRBD2 identical over 13 bases. This CDR3 is built from 18 residues. Germline V gene sequence: CDR1 SGHTA, CDR2 FQGNSA. V lost 3 bases to trimming and J lost 4 bases; unmatched junction nucleotides: 9. The CDR3 DNA reads as TGTGCCAGCAGCTTTCCCAGACTAGCGGGGGGTCGATACAATGAGCAGTTCTTC. Protein sequence: CASSFPRLAGGRYNEQFF. The whole variable domain, filled in from reference TRBV7-2 and TRBJ2-1, reads GAGVSQSPSNKVTEKGKDVELRCDPISGHTALYWYRQSLGQGLEFLIYFQGNSAPDKSGLPSDRFSAERTGGSVSTLTIQRTQQEDSAVYLCASSFPRLAGGRYNEQFFGPGTRLTVL.

The CDR3 DNA reads as TGTGCCAGCAGCTTTGGACAGGGGCCTTACAATGAGCAGTTCTTC. Amino acid sequence: CASSFGQGPYNEQFF. The gene calls are TRBV7-2 and TRBJ2-1, with 9 bases identical to TRBD1. Trimming at V came to 3 bases and at J to 4 bases, leaving 4 bases not matched to a gene. The CDR3 consists of 15 residues. Germline V gene lookup returns CDR1 SGHTA and CDR2 FQGNSA.

The genes are TRBV7-3 and TRBJ1-3, with D hard to call. Germline lookup yields CDR1 SGHTA and CDR2 FQGTGA. The CDR3 runs 13 residues. Trimming left V 3 bases short and J 1 base short, with 4 bases between. The CDR3 loop reads CASSFQSGNTIYF. Written as DNA, the CDR3 is TGTGCCAGCAGCTTCCAGTCTGGAAACACCATATATTTT.

V gene TRBV2 combines with J gene TRBJ1-1; TRBD1 matches at 9 bases. The CDR3 consists of 15 residues. Germline trimming cut 6 bases from V and 10 bases from J; bases unmatched to any gene: 15. Germline-derived CDR1 and CDR2 are SNHLY and FYNNEI. CDR3 DNA sequence: TGTGCCAGCAGCCCGGACAGGGGTTCTGGACGGAGAGCTTTCTTT. It is translated as CASSPDRGSGRRAFF.

The rearrangement joins TRBV7-2 to TRBJ2-7; a weak D match, TRBD2 (5 bases). The V end lost 5 bases, the J end lost 1 base, and 15 bases lay between the germline ends. Germline assignment: CDR1 SGHTA and CDR2 FQGNSA. The CDR3 consists of 15 residues. The chain's CDR3 is CASSLRTSSSYEQYF. The CDR3 region has the DNA TGTGCCAGCAGCCTTAGGACTTCGTCTTCCTACGAGCAGTACTTC.

V and J are TRBV4-1 and TRBJ1-3; D might be TRBD1 (6 bases). V was trimmed by 5 bases and J by 0 bases, leaving 17 bases between them. The CDR3 consists of 17 residues. CDR1 is MGHRA and CDR2 is YSYEKL in the germline V gene. The CDR3 coding sequence is TGCGCCAGCAGCTTGGGGGCACAGGCCTTCTCTGGAAACACCATATATTTT. It encodes CASSLGAQAFSGNTIYF.

This chain links TRBV23-1 with TRBJ2-7, with a tentative D call TRBD1 (6 bases). Being an ORF, TRBV23-1 has a function that is uncertain. Trimming took 2 bases from V and 3 from J, leaving 14 bases between them. This CDR3 has 15 residues. This CDR3 reads CASSQGDIVLYEQYF. The CDR3 DNA is TGCGCCAGCAGTCAAGGGGACATAGTCCTCTACGAGCAGTACTTC.

The rearrangement joins TRBV15 to TRBJ1-2, with D possibly matching TRBD1 (5 bases). The CDR3 loop spans 15 amino acids. Germline V gives CDR1 LNHNV, CDR2 YYDKDF (reference sequence). The ends were cut back, 4 bases at V and 7 bases at J, with 19 bases in the middle. This chain's CDR3 is CATSTHQPRVGGYTF. CDR3 bases: TGTGCCACCAGCACTCATCAGCCCAGGGTAGGTGGCTACACCTTC.